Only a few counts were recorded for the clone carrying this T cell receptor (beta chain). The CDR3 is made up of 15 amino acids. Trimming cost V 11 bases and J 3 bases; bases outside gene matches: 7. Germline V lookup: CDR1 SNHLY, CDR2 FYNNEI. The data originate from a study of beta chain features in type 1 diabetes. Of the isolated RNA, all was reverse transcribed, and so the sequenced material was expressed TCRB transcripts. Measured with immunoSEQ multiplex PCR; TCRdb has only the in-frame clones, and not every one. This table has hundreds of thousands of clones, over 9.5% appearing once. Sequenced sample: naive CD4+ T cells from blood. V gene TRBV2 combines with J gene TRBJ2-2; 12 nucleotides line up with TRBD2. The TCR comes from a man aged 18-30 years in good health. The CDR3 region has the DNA TGTGCCTGCCGACTAGCGGGGGCCTACACCGGGGAGCTGTTTTTT. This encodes CACRLAGAYTGELFF.